These 14 T cell receptor beta chains came from one sample sequenced in a study of cytomegalovirus exposure and HLA in healthy donors. PCR primers comprised 60 Vbeta and 13 Jbeta primers. Sequenced by immunoSEQ multiplex PCR; TCRdb stores in-frame clones only, minus some. The sample holds some 200,000 clones. The sequencing sample was made of PBMCs. Source of these receptors: a woman aged 18-29 years in good health and CMV-seropositive.

The rearrangement links TRBV7-9 to TRBJ1-3; 9 nucleotides align to TRBD1. The CDR3 extends over 16 amino acids. J gave up 4 bases and V 6 bases, and 10 bases lay outside the gene matches. In germline, CDR1 is SEHNR, CDR2 FQNEAQ (reference sequence). The CDR3 here is CASSSPGQGTGNTIYF. Here the CDR3 DNA reads TGTGCCAGCAGTTCCCCGGGACAGGGAACAGGAAACACCATATATTTT.

V and J are TRBV4-3 and TRBJ1-2; D is possibly TRBD1 (6 bases). Germline V gives CDR1 LGHNA, CDR2 YSLEER. The ends were cut back, 8 bases at V and 4 bases at J, with 20 bases in the middle. CDR3 length equals 15 residues. In DNA form, the CDR3 reads TGCGCCAGCTCCATCGAGACAGGAAGGGGCTATGGCTACACCTTC. Amino acid sequence: CASSIETGRGYGYTF.

Concerning this clone itself: In the same sample, other DNA sequences code for this CDR3. The chain employs TRBV5-1 and TRBJ2-3, with a possible D match to TRBD2 (6 bases). CDR1 SGHRS and CDR2 YFSETQ come from the germline V gene. This CDR3 has 15 residues. V was trimmed by 0 bases and J by 0 bases, leaving 8 bases between them. DNA of the CDR3: TGCGCCAGCAGCTTGGGCGGGACTAGCACAGATACGCAGTATTTT. This codes for CASSLGGTSTDTQYF.

This sequence joins TRBV5-1 and TRBJ1-2, with D unclear. The V end was cut by 0 bases, the J end by 2 bases, with 11 bases between. Germline CDR1 is SGHRS and CDR2 is YFSETQ. This CDR3 comprises 15 residues. Here the CDR3 DNA reads TGCGCCAGCAGCTTGGCCTGGGAGAGCAACTATGGCTACACCTTC. Protein sequence: CASSLAWESNYGYTF.

This chain uses TRBV4-3 with TRBJ2-3, with D tentatively TRBD1 (5 bases). With 4 bases removed from V and 0 bases from J, the gap between germline ends came to 8 bases. The CDR3 runs to 14 residues. Germline CDR1 and CDR2: LGHNA and YSLEER. The CDR3 DNA follows: TGCGCCAGCAGCCTGGCAGGGAGCACAGATACGCAGTATTTT. It yields the protein CASSLAGSTDTQYF.

The rearrangement links TRBV29-1 to TRBJ1-2; 9 bases match TRBD1. The CDR3 has 13 amino acids. The V and J ends lost 6 bases and 4 bases, in that order; junction bases with no gene match: 6. Germline-derived CDR1 and CDR2 are SQVTM and ANQGSEA. CDR3 bases: TGCAGCGTCTTGGGACAGGGAGCCTATGGCTACACCTTC. Protein product: CSVLGQGAYGYTF.

The J gene is TRBJ2-1, the V gene TRBV9; D unresolved. Germline V gene data show CDR1 as SGDLS and CDR2 as YYNGEE. The CDR3 length is 14 residues. Trimming removed 0 bases from V and 3 bases from J, with 7 bases in between. CDR3 coding DNA: TGTGCCAGCAGCGTAGTTGGCAGCTACAATGAGCAGTTCTTC. As protein: CASSVVGSYNEQFF.

The chain uses TRBV5-1 and TRBJ1-3; maybe TRBD1 (6 bases). CDR1 and CDR2 from the germline V gene are SGHRS and YFSETQ. The CDR3 covers 16 residues. V dropped 5 bases and J dropped 0 bases, with 15 bases sitting between them. For the CDR3, the DNA is TGCGCCAGCAGATTGACAGGCAGCTCCTCTGGAAACACCATATATTTT. Its translation: CASRLTGSSSGNTIYF. Using reference TRBV5-1 and TRBJ1-3 for the parts outside the CDR3, the full variable domain is KAGVTQTPRYLIKTRGQQVTLSCSPISGHRSVSWYQQTPGQGLQFLFEYFSETQRNKGNFPGRFSGRQFSNSRSEMNVSTLELGDSALYLCASRLTGSSSGNTIYFGEGSWLTVV.

The V call is TRBV5-5, the J call TRBJ1-5; 7 bases fit TRBD1. Germline assignment: CDR1 SGHKS and CDR2 YYEKEE (reference sequence). Trimming removed 4 bases from V and 4 bases from J; junction bases left unmatched: 5. The CDR3 runs 14 residues. CDR3 nucleotides: TGTGCCAGCAGCAGAGGGACAGCTAATCAGCCCCAGCATTTT. Its translation is CASSRGTANQPQHF.

The chain employs TRBV2 and TRBJ2-7; D is unresolved. In germline, CDR1 is SNHLY, CDR2 FYNNEI. V was pared by 2 bases and J by 5 bases, with 4 bases between. The CDR3 covers 11 residues. The CDR3 region is CASSEHNEQYF. DNA for the CDR3: TGTGCCAGCAGTGAACACAACGAGCAGTACTTC.

The CDR3 here is CASSGQGAGEKLFF. CDR3 nucleotides: TGTGCCAGCAGTGGACAGGGGGCCGGGGAAAAACTGTTTTTT. V usage is TRBV2 and J usage is TRBJ1-4, with 10 bases matching TRBD1. CDR1 SNHLY and CDR2 FYNNEI come from the germline V gene. The length of the CDR3 is 14 residues. V lost 4 bases and J lost 8; bases outside the gene matches: 4.

The chain has TRBV4-3 and TRBJ2-5, with 7 positions matching TRBD2. Germline assignment: CDR1 LGHNA and CDR2 YSLEER. This CDR3 is 16 amino acids long. Trimming cost V 1 base and J 5 bases; bases outside gene matches: 10. This chain's CDR3 is CASSQGAQRGRETQYF. CDR3 DNA: TGCGCCAGCAGCCAAGGGGCCCAGCGGGGTCGGGAGACCCAGTACTTC.

This chain links TRBV4-1 with TRBJ1-2; D possibly corresponds to TRBD1 (6 bases). Deletions cut 0 bases from V and 6 bases from J, with 14 bases between. CDR3 length: 15 amino acids. Germline loops: CDR1 MGHRA, CDR2 YSYEKL. The CDR3 here is CASSQEGQGPDGYTF. DNA of the CDR3: TGCGCCAGCAGCCAAGAAGGTCAGGGGCCCGATGGCTACACCTTC.

The chain recombines TRBV11-3 with TRBJ1-1; D gene unclear. Trimming shortened V by 5 bases and J by 6 bases, and 16 bases separated the two germline ends. There are 14 residues in the CDR3. Germline V gene data show CDR1 as SGHNT and CDR2 as YENEEA. The CDR3 spells CASSPSPLEAEAFF. The DNA of the CDR3 is TGTGCCAGCAGCCCCTCCCCCCTAGAAGCTGAAGCTTTCTTT.